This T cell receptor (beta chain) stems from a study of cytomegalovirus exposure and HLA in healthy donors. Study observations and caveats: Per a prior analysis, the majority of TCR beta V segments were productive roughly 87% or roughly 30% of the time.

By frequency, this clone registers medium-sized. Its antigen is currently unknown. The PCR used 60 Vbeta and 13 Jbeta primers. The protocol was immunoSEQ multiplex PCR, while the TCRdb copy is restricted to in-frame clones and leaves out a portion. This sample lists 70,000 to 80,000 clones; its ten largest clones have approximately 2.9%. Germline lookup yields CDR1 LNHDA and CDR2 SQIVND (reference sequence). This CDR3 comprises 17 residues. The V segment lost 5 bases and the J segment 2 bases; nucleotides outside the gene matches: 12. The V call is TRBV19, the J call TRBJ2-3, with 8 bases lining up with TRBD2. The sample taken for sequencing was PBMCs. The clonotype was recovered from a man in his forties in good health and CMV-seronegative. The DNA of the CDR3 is TGTGCCAGTAGTCGGTATGCAGCGGGGGCCGACACAGATACGCAGTATTTT. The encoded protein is CASSRYAAGADTDTQYF.